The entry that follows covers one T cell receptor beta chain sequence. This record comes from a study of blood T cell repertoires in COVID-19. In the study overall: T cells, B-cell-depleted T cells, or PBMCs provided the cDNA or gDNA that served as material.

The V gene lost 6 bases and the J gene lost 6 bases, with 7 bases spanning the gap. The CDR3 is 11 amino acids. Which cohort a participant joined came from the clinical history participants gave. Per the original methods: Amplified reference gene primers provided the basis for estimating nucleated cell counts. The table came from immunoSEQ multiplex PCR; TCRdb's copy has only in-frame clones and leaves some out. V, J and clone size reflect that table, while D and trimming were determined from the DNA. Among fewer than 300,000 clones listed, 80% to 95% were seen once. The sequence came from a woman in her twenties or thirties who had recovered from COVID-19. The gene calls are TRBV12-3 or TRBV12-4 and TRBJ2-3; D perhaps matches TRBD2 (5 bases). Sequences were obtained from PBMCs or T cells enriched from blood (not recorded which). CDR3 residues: CASRKRDTQYF. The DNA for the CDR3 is TGTGCCAGCAGAAAGCGGGATACGCAGTATTTT.